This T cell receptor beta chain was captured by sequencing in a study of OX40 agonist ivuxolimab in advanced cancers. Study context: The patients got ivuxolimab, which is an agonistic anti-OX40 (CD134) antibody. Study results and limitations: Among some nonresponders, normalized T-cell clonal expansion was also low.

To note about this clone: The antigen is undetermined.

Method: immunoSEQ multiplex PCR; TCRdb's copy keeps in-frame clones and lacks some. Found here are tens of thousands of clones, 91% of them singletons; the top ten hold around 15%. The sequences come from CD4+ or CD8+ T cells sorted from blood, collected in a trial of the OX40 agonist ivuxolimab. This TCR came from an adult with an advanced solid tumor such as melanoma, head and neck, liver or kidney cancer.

The CDR3 bases are TGTGCCAGCAGCTTAGCGTTCCAGCGGGAGGTGGGGTTCTTC. This encodes CASSLAFQREVGFF. This chain links TRBV7-2 with TRBJ2-1, with 9 bases fitting TRBD2. Germline-derived CDR1 and CDR2 are SGHTA and FQGNSA. Germline trimming cut 0 bases from V and 15 bases from J; bases unmatched to any gene: 9. This CDR3 comprises 14 residues.